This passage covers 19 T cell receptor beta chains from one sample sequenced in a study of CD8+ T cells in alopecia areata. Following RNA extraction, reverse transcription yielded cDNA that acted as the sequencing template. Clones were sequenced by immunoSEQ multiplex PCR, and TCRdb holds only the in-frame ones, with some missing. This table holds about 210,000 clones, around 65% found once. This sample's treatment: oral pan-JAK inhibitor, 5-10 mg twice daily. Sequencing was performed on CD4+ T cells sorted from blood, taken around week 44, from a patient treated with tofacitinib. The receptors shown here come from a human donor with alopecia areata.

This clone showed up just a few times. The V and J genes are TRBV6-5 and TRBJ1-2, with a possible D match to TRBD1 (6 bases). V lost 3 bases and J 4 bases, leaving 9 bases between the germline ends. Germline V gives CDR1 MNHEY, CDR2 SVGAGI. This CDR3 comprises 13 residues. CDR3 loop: CASSYTGTYGYTF. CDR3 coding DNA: TGTGCCAGCAGTTATACAGGGACCTATGGCTACACCTTC.

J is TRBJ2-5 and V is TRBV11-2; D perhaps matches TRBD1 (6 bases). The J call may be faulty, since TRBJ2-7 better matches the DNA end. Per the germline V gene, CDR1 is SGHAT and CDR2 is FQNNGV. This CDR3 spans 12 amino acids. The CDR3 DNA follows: TGTGCCAGCAGCTTAACAGGGTACGAGCAGTACTTC. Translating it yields CASSLTGYEQYF.

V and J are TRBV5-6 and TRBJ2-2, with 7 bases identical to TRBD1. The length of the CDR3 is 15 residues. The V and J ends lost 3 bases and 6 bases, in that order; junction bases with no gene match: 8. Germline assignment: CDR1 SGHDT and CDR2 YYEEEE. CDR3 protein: CASSSTGKVAGELFF. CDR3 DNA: TGTGCCAGCAGCTCGACAGGGAAGGTCGCCGGGGAGCTGTTTTTT.

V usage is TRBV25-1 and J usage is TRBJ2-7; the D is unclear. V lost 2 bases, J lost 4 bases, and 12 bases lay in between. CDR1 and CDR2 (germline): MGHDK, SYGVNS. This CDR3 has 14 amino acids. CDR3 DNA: TGTGCCAGCAGTGAACTGGATCGTACTTACGAGCAGTACTTC. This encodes CASSELDRTYEQYF.

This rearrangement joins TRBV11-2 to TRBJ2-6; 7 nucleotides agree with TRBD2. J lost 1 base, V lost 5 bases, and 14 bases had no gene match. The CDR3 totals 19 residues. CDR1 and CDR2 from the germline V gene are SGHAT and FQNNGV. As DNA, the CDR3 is TGTGCCAGCAGCATCCGCTGGGGGGAGGGAAGGTCTGGGGCCAACGTCCTGACTTTC. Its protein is CASSIRWGEGRSGANVLTF.

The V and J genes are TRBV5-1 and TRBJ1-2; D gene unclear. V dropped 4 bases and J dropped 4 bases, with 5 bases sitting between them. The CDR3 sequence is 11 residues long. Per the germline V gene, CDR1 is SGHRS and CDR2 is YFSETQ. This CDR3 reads CASSGVYGYTF. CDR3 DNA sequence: TGCGCCAGCAGCGGGGTCTATGGCTACACCTTC.

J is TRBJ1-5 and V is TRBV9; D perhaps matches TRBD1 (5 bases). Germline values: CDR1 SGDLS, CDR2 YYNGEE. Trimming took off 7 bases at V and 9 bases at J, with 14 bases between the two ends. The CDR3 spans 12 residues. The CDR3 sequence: CASGGGSGPQHF. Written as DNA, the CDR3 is TGTGCCAGCGGGGGAGGTTCAGGGCCCCAGCATTTT.

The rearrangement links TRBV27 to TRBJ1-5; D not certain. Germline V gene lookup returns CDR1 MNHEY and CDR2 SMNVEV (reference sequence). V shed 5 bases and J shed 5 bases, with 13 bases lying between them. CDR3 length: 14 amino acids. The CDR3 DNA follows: TGTGCCAGCAGTCCCCGTCCCCAGTATCAGCCCCAGCATTTT. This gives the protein CASSPRPQYQPQHF.

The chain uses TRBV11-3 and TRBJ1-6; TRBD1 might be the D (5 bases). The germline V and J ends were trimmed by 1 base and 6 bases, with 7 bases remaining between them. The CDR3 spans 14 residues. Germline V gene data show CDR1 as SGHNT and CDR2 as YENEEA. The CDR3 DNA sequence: TGTGCCAGCAGCTTAGGTAGGGGTAATTCACCCCTCCACTTT. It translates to CASSLGRGNSPLHF.

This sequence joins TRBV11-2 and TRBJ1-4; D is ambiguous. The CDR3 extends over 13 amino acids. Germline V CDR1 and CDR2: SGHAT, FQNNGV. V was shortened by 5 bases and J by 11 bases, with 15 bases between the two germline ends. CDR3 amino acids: CASSEWAQGKLFF. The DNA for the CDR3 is TGTGCCAGCAGCGAATGGGCCCAAGGGAAACTGTTTTTT.

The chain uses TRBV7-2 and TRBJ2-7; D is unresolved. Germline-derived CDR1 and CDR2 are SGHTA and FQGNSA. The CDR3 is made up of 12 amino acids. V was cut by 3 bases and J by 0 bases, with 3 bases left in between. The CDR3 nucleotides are TGTGCCAGCAGCTTGTACTCCTACGAGCAGTACTTC. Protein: CASSLYSYEQYF.

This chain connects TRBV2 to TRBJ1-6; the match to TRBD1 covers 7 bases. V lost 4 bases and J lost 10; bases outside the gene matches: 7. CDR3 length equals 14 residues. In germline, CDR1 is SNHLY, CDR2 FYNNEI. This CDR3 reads CASSGPGGSSPLHF. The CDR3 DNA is TGTGCCAGCAGTGGCCCAGGGGGTTCCTCACCCCTCCACTTT.

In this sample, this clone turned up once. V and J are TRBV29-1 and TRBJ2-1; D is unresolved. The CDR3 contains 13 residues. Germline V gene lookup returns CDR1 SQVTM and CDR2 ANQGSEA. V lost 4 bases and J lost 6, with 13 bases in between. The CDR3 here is CSVARRLGNEQFF. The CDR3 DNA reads TGCAGCGTTGCGAGAAGACTCGGCAATGAGCAGTTCTTC.

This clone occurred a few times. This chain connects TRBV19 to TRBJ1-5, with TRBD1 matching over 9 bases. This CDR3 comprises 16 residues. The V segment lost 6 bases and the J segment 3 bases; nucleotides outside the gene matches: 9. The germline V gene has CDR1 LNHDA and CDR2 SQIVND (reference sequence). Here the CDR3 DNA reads TGTGCCAGTAGACCTGGGACAGGGTGGCACAATCAGCCCCAGCATTTT. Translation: CASRPGTGWHNQPQHF. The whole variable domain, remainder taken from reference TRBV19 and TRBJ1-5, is DGGITQSPKYLFRKEGQNVTLSCEQNLNHDAMYWYRQDPGQGLRLIYYSQIVNDFQKGDIAEGYSVSREKKESFPLTVTSAQKNPTAFYLCASRPGTGWHNQPQHFGDGTRLSIL.

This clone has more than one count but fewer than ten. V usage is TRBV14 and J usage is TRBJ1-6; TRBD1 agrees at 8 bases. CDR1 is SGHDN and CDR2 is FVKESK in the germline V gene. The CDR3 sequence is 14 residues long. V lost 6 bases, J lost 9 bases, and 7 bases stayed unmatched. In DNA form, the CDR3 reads TGTGCCAGCAGTCTCGACAGGGGTCGTTCACCCCTCCACTTT. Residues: CASSLDRGRSPLHF.

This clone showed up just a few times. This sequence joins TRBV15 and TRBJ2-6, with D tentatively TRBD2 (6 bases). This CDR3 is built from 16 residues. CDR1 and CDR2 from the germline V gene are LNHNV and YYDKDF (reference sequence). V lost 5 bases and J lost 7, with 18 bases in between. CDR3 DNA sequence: TGTGCCACCAGCTTCGGGGGAACCGTTCGAGCCAACGTCCTGACTTTC. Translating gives CATSFGGTVRANVLTF. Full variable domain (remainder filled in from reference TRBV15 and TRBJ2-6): DAMVIQNPRYQVTQFGKPVTLSCSQTLNHNVMYWYQQKSSQAPKLLFHYYDKDFNNEADTPDNFQSRRPNTSFCFLDIRSPGLGDTAMYLCATSFGGTVRANVLTFGAGSRLTVL.

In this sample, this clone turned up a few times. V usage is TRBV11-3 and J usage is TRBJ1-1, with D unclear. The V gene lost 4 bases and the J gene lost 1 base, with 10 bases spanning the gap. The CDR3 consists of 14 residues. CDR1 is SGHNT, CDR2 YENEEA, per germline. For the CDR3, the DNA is TGTGCCAGCAGCTCCCTGAGTGGGAACACTGAAGCTTTCTTT. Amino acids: CASSSLSGNTEAFF.

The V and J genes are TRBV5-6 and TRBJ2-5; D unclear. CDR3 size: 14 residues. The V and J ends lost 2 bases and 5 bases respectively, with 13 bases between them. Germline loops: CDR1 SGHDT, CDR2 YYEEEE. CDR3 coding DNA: TGTGCCAGCAGCTTTTCGCAATTCCAGGAGACCCAGTACTTC. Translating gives CASSFSQFQETQYF.

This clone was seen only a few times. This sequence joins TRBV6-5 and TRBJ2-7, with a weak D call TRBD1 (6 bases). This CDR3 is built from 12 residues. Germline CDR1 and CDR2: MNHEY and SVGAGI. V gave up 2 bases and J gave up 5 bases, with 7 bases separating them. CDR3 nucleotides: TGTGCCAGCAGTTACGGACAGAACGAGCAGTACTTC. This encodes CASSYGQNEQYF.